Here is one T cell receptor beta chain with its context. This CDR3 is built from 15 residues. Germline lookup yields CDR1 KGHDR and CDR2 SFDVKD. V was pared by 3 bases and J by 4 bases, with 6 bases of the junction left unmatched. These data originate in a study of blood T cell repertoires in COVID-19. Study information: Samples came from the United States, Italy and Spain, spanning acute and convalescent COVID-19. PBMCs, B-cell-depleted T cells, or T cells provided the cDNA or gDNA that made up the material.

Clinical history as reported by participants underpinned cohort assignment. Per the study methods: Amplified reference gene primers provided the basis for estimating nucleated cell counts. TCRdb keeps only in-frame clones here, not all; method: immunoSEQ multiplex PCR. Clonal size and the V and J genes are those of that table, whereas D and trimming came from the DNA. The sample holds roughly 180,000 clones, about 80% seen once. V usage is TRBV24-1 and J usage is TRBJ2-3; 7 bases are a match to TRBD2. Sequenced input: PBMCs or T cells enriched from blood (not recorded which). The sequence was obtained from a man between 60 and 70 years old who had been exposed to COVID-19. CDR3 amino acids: CATSDPGGSADTQYF. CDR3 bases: TGTGCCACCAGTGATCCGGGCGGGAGCGCAGATACGCAGTATTTT.